This passage covers 30 T cell receptor beta chains from one sample sequenced in a study of T cell responses to AZD1222 COVID-19 vaccine. TCRdb's table, derived via immunoSEQ multiplex PCR, lists solely in-frame clones and lacks some. The sample shows more than 110,000 clones, 90% of them seen only once. The sequenced sample was peripheral blood, obtained on day 0 of AZD1222 vaccination. The receptors shown here come from an adult in good health.

The CDR3 loop is CASSLGQTEAFF. The CDR3 DNA is TGTGCCAGTAGTTTAGGACAAACCGAAGCTTTCTTT. This sequence joins TRBV19 and TRBJ1-1; a possible D gene is TRBD1 (5 bases). V was shortened by 5 bases and J by 8 bases, with 12 bases between the two germline ends. The CDR3 runs 12 residues. CDR1 and CDR2 (germline): LNHDA, SQIVND (reference sequence).

In its sample, this clone was seen a few times. The gene calls are TRBV5-1 and TRBJ1-6, with 8 positions matching TRBD1. The CDR3 is 15 residues long. CDR1 SGHRS and CDR2 YFSETQ come from the germline V gene. The ends lost 2 bases at V and 13 bases at J; junction bases unmatched: 11. CDR3 nucleotides: TGCGCCAGCAGCTTTCAACAGGGGGAAACGTGGCCCCTCCACTTT. It encodes CASSFQQGETWPLHF.

On this clone: Other DNA sequences in this specimen translate into the identical CDR3. As DNA, the CDR3 is TGTGCCAGCAGCTTCCGGACAGCCTACGAGCAGTACTTC. It encodes CASSFRTAYEQYF. This chain joins TRBV11-3 and TRBJ2-7, with a possible D match to TRBD1 (6 bases). The CDR3 extends over 13 amino acids. Germline V lookup: CDR1 SGHNT, CDR2 YENEEA. V was shortened by 3 bases and J by 2 bases, with 8 bases between the two germline ends.

The chain couples TRBV27 to TRBJ2-3; 10 positions agree with TRBD2. The CDR3 is made up of 17 amino acids. The V segment lost 3 bases and the J segment 2 bases; nucleotides outside the gene matches: 8. Germline loops: CDR1 MNHEY, CDR2 SMNVEV (reference sequence). The CDR3 DNA reads TGTGCCAGCAGTTTTAGGCTAGCGGGGGCCAACACAGATACGCAGTATTTT. Protein product: CASSFRLAGANTDTQYF.

The V call is TRBV3-1 (or the pseudogene TRBV3-2), the J call TRBJ1-4; 9 bases are shared with TRBD1. V lost 0 bases to trimming and J lost 10 bases; unmatched junction nucleotides: 6. The germline CDR1 and CDR2 sequences are LGHDT and YNNKEL (reference sequence). The CDR3 covers 15 residues. CDR3 protein: CASSQDPRTGVKLFF. The CDR3 DNA sequence: TGTGCCAGCAGCCAAGATCCCCGGACAGGGGTAAAACTGTTTTTT.

The rearrangement uses TRBV15 and TRBJ2-1, with D unclear. CDR3 length equals 14 residues. Germline CDR1 and CDR2: LNHNV and YYDKDF (reference sequence). The germline V and J ends were trimmed by 0 bases and 12 bases, with 15 bases remaining between them. The CDR3: CATSRDRNGMVQFF. The DNA for the CDR3 is TGTGCCACCAGCAGAGATAGGAATGGGATGGTGCAGTTCTTC.

The genes are TRBV7-2 and TRBJ1-3; TRBD1 aligns across 8 bases. This CDR3 is 16 amino acids long. Germline loops: CDR1 SGHTA, CDR2 FQGNSA. V lost 1 base to trimming and J lost 6 bases; unmatched junction nucleotides: 8. CDR3 sequence (DNA): TGTGCCAGCAGCTTAGGGACAGGGAATGCGGCAAACACCATATATTTT. Residues: CASSLGTGNAANTIYF. Full variable domain (missing parts from reference TRBV7-2 and TRBJ1-3): GAGVSQSPSNKVTEKGKDVELRCDPISGHTALYWYRQSLGQGLEFLIYFQGNSAPDKSGLPSDRFSAERTGGSVSTLTIQRTQQEDSAVYLCASSLGTGNAANTIYFGEGSWLTVV.

V and J are TRBV11-1 and TRBJ2-1, with TRBD2 matching 12 bases. The CDR3 consists of 15 residues. Germline-derived CDR1 and CDR2 are SGHAT and FQDESV (reference sequence). J gave up 7 bases and V 2 bases, and 3 bases lay outside the gene matches. CDR3 DNA sequence: TGTGCCAGCAGCTTACTAGCGGGAGGGCCTAATGAGCAGTTCTTC. Its translation is CASSLLAGGPNEQFF.

The chain couples TRBV18 to TRBJ1-1; D is unresolved. Germline CDR1 KGHSH, CDR2 LQKENI. The length of the CDR3 is 13 residues. Deletions cut 3 bases from V and 4 bases from J, with 9 bases between. The CDR3 region is CASSPPPPTEAFF. DNA for the CDR3: TGTGCCAGCTCACCCCCGCCCCCCACTGAAGCTTTCTTT.

This chain joins TRBV5-6 and TRBJ2-1, with D possibly matching TRBD1 (5 bases). CDR1 and CDR2 from the germline V gene are SGHDT and YYEEEE. This CDR3 contains 14 residues. Trimming shortened V by 2 bases and J by 10 bases, and 16 bases separated the two germline ends. The CDR3 reads CASSFLGAYREQFF. The CDR3 region has the DNA TGTGCCAGCAGCTTTCTAGGGGCATACAGGGAGCAGTTCTTC. Supplemented by reference TRBV5-6 and TRBJ2-1, the full variable domain reads DAGVTQSPTHLIKTRGQQVTLRCSPKSGHDTVSWYQQALGQGPQFIFQYYEEEERQRGNFPDRFSGHQFPNYSSELNVNALLLGDSALYLCASSFLGAYREQFFGPGTRLTVL.

The gene calls are TRBV14 and TRBJ2-2; no clear D gene. Per the germline V gene, CDR1 is SGHDN and CDR2 is FVKESK. The CDR3 covers 14 residues. Trimming shortened V by 0 bases and J by 5 bases, and 7 bases separated the two germline ends. The CDR3 DNA sequence: TGTGCCAGCAGCCAAGATATAGGGACCGGGGAGCTGTTTTTT. Translated, it gives CASSQDIGTGELFF.

V gene TRBV5-6 combines with J gene TRBJ1-6; TRBD1 agrees at 7 bases. V lost 2 bases to trimming and J lost 10 bases; unmatched junction nucleotides: 0. CDR1 is SGHDT, CDR2 YYEEEE, per germline. CDR3 length equals 12 residues. The chain's CDR3 is CASSLQGSPLHF. DNA of the CDR3: TGTGCCAGCAGCTTACAGGGGTCACCCCTCCACTTT.

The V call is TRBV19, the J call TRBJ2-1; 7 bases are shared with TRBD1. Looked up from germline, CDR1 is LNHDA and CDR2 is SQIVND (reference sequence). V was pared by 8 bases and J by 3 bases, with 13 bases of the junction left unmatched. The CDR3 runs to 16 residues. Here the CDR3 reads CASVKGGRGNYNEQFF. The CDR3 DNA is TGTGCCAGTGTCAAAGGGGGCAGGGGTAACTACAATGAGCAGTTCTTC.

The chain combines TRBV12-3 or TRBV12-4 with TRBJ2-7; 9 bases map to TRBD2. This CDR3 is built from 13 residues. J was trimmed by 3 bases and V by 4 bases; bases with no gene match: 1. In DNA, the CDR3 is TGTGCCAGCAGTTCTAGCGGGAACTACGAGCAGTACTTC. Translated, it gives CASSSSGNYEQYF.

J is TRBJ2-7 and V is TRBV4-1; the match to TRBD1 covers 7 bases. V was pared by 0 bases and J by 1 base, with 3 bases of the junction left unmatched. The CDR3 covers 15 residues. In germline, CDR1 is MGHRA, CDR2 YSYEKL. CDR3 sequence (DNA): TGCGCCAGCAGCCAAGACGACAGGGAATCCTACGAGCAGTACTTC. Its protein product is CASSQDDRESYEQYF.

The rearrangement joins TRBV7-8 to TRBJ1-6; a weak D match, TRBD1 (5 bases). The length of the CDR3 is 19 residues. V dropped 5 bases and J dropped 1 base, with 21 bases sitting between them. Germline loops: CDR1 SGHVS, CDR2 FQNEAQ. CDR3 nucleotides: TGTGCCAGCAGCCTACCCAGGGCCGATACGACATCCTATAATTCACCCCTCCACTTT. Translation gives CASSLPRADTTSYNSPLHF. Complete variable domain (other parts from reference TRBV7-8 and TRBJ1-6): GAGVSQSPRYKVAKRGQDVALRCDPISGHVSLFWYQQALGQGPEFLTYFQNEAQLDKSGLPSDRFFAERPEGSVSTLKIQRTQQEDSAVYLCASSLPRADTTSYNSPLHFGNGTRLTVT.

J is TRBJ2-7 and V is TRBV10-3; 8 nucleotides line up with TRBD2. Germline-derived CDR1 and CDR2 are ENHRY and SYGVKD. The CDR3 is made up of 13 amino acids. V dropped 4 bases and J dropped 2; count of bases not matched to a gene: 1. CDR3: CAISGGLAYEQYF. The DNA for the CDR3 is TGTGCCATCAGTGGGGGACTAGCCTACGAGCAGTACTTC.

The chain recombines TRBV14 with TRBJ2-1; D may match TRBD1 or TRBD2 (5 bases each). V lost 0 bases and J 0 bases, leaving 12 bases between the germline ends. From germline, CDR1 is SGHDN and CDR2 FVKESK. The CDR3 is 17 amino acids. CDR3 amino acids: CASSQDLWGFSYNEQFF. The CDR3 nucleotides are TGTGCCAGCAGCCAAGATCTTTGGGGGTTCTCCTACAATGAGCAGTTCTTC. The full variable domain, completed using reference TRBV14 and TRBJ2-1, is EAGVTQFPSHSVIEKGQTVTLRCDPISGHDNLYWYRRVMGKEIKFLLHFVKESKQDESGMPNNRFLAERTGGTYSTLKVQPAELEDSGVYFCASSQDLWGFSYNEQFFGPGTRLTVL.

This chain uses TRBV7-2 with TRBJ1-2; D gene ambiguous. Trimming stripped 2 bases from V and 2 bases from J, with 6 bases between. The CDR3 is 13 amino acids. Germline loops: CDR1 SGHTA, CDR2 FQGNSA. The CDR3 here is CASSLSVNYGYTF. The CDR3 DNA sequence: TGTGCCAGCAGCTTATCGGTGAACTATGGCTACACCTTC.

The V call is TRBV18, the J call TRBJ2-2; D gene unclear. Germline-derived CDR1 and CDR2 are KGHSH and LQKENI. V shed 3 bases and J shed 4 bases, with 12 bases lying between them. CDR3 size: 15 residues. The CDR3 is CASSPARVATGELFF. CDR3 DNA sequence: TGTGCCAGCTCACCTGCCCGGGTCGCCACCGGGGAGCTGTTTTTT. Supplemented by reference TRBV18 and TRBJ2-2, the full variable domain reads NAGVMQNPRHLVRRRGQEARLRCSPMKGHSHVYWYRQLPEEGLKFMVYLQKENIIDESGMPKERFSAEFPKEGPSILRIQQVVRGDSAAYFCASSPARVATGELFFGEGSRLTVL.

The gene calls are TRBV20-1 and TRBJ1-4, with D hard to call. The germline CDR1 and CDR2 sequences are DFQATT and SNEGSKA (reference sequence). Trimming cost V 3 bases and J 5 bases, with 13 bases left between them. The CDR3 extends over 14 amino acids. The CDR3 DNA reads TGCAGTGCTAGTGGAGGGCGAGGGAATGAAAAACTGTTTTTT. Translation: CSASGGRGNEKLFF.

The genes are TRBV15 and TRBJ1-2; unclear D gene. CDR1 is LNHNV, CDR2 YYDKDF, per germline (reference sequence). There are 13 residues in the CDR3. V was pared by 2 bases and J by 5 bases, with 9 bases between. This CDR3 reads CATSRRQLYGYTF. DNA of the CDR3: TGTGCCACCAGCAGAAGACAACTTTATGGCTACACCTTC.

This chain uses TRBV7-8 with TRBJ2-6, with no clear D. Trimming cost V 8 bases and J 2 bases, with 7 bases left between them. This CDR3 has 13 residues. Germline lookup yields CDR1 SGHVS and CDR2 FQNEAQ. CDR3 sequence (DNA): TGTGCCAGCCGATCCACTGGGGCCAACGTCCTGACTTTC. It translates to CASRSTGANVLTF.

J is TRBJ2-3 and V is TRBV4-1; D remains unclear. The CDR3 length is 15 residues. CDR1 MGHRA and CDR2 YSYEKL come from the germline V gene. V was clipped by 1 base and J by 4 bases, with 12 bases between them. The CDR3 nucleotides are TGCGCCAGCAGCCAAGGAACTCTCGGCCCAGATACGCAGTATTTT. Protein product: CASSQGTLGPDTQYF.

This chain links TRBV6-5 with TRBJ2-7; 8 nucleotides line up with TRBD1. The CDR3 length is 16 residues. Trimming at V came to 4 bases and at J to 0 bases, leaving 8 bases not matched to a gene. Germline V gene data show CDR1 as MNHEY and CDR2 as SVGAGI. The CDR3 protein is CASSSSTGARSYEQYF. CDR3 DNA sequence: TGTGCCAGCAGTTCCTCGACAGGGGCCCGCTCCTACGAGCAGTACTTC.

The rearrangement links TRBV6-5 to TRBJ1-1, with D perhaps TRBD1 (5 bases). Deletions cut 3 bases from V and 6 bases from J, with 14 bases between. The germline V gene encodes CDR1 MNHEY and CDR2 SVGAGI. The CDR3 has 14 amino acids. The CDR3: CASSYTRDGAEAFF. In DNA, the CDR3 is TGTGCCAGCAGTTATACCAGGGATGGCGCTGAAGCTTTCTTT.

The chain combines TRBV15 with TRBJ1-2, with D possibly TRBD1 on 5 matching bases. Trimming took off 1 base at V and 2 bases at J, with 11 bases between the two ends. Looked up from germline, CDR1 is LNHNV and CDR2 is YYDKDF (reference sequence). The CDR3 is 15 residues long. The CDR3 bases are TGTGCCACCAGCAGAGCCTTTAGACAGAACTATGGCTACACCTTC. Encoded protein: CATSRAFRQNYGYTF.

This clone was picked up one time. This chain uses TRBV4-1 with TRBJ1-1, with TRBD1 matching 9 bases. Losses at the gene ends were 0 bases for V and 2 bases for J; bases not matched to a gene: 4. Germline CDR1 MGHRA, CDR2 YSYEKL. The CDR3 totals 16 residues. The CDR3 bases are TGCGCCAGCAGCCAAGATCCGGGACAGGGCAACACTGAAGCTTTCTTT. This encodes CASSQDPGQGNTEAFF.

The chain uses TRBV28 and TRBJ2-1; 12 positions agree with TRBD2. In germline, CDR1 is MDHEN, CDR2 SYDVKM. V trimming: 7 bases; J trimming: 8 bases; junction bases outside the gene matches: 9. The CDR3 has 15 amino acids. CDR3 coding DNA: TGTGCCAGCAAGCGGGCTAGCGGGAGGGTCTATGAGCAGTTCTTC. Protein: CASKRASGRVYEQFF. The entire variable domain, with the rest obtained from reference TRBV28 and TRBJ2-1, is as follows: DVKVTQSSRYLVKRTGEKVFLECVQDMDHENMFWYRQDPGLGLRLIYFSYDVKMKEKGDIPEGYSVSREKKERFSLILESASTNQTSMYLCASKRASGRVYEQFFGPGTRLTVL.

This clone was picked up one time. The chain is built from TRBV5-6 and TRBJ2-7; D ambiguous. This CDR3 has 14 residues. Germline V gives CDR1 SGHDT, CDR2 YYEEEE. The ends were cut back, 0 bases at V and 5 bases at J, with 12 bases in the middle. CDR3 sequence (DNA): TGTGCCAGCAGCTTGGGTTTTAGTGTCCACGAGCAGTACTTC. It codes for CASSLGFSVHEQYF.